These 6 T cell receptor beta chains originate from one sample sequenced in a study of T-cell reconstitution after alpha-beta-depleted transplantation in children. Study findings and constraints: When one year had passed after transplant, most T-cell counts and diversity came from newly produced T cells.

No antigens are known for them. The authors prepared the TCRbeta library with unique molecular identifiers. One entry per CDR3 protein, called by TCRdb with MiXCR from the PCR reads. The profile shows 330,000 or so distinct CDR3 sequences, approximately 7.3% of them singletons. Sample: peripheral blood, taken 360 days after TCRalphabeta/CD19-depleted stem cell transplant. These receptors were collected from a female patient aged 2-15 years who had a stem cell transplant for Fanconi anemia, so the T cells may come from the graft donor.

The sample holds a few counts of this clonotype. The CDR3 coding sequence is TGCGCCAGCAGCCAAGATCGAGGGACTGGAAACACCATATATTTT. Its translation: CASSQDRGTGNTIYF. The chain employs TRBV4-3 and TRBJ1-3; D is unresolved. This CDR3 comprises 15 residues. Trimming stripped 0 bases from V and 2 bases from J, with 8 bases between. CDR1 is LGHNA, CDR2 YSLEER, per germline.

This clonotype was counted many times. V gene TRBV28 combines with J gene TRBJ2-3, with 8 bases fitting TRBD2. Germline trimming cut 2 bases from V and 10 bases from J; bases unmatched to any gene: 2. This CDR3 has 12 amino acids. Germline V gives CDR1 MDHEN, CDR2 SYDVKM. CDR3 residues: CASSLRSGAQYF. The CDR3 coding sequence is TGTGCCAGCAGTTTACGTAGCGGGGCGCAGTATTTT.

This clonotype was detected many times. The chain recombines TRBV20-1 with TRBJ2-1, with D perhaps matching TRBD1 or TRBD2 (5 bases each). Deletions cut 0 bases from V and 0 bases from J, with 12 bases between. CDR3 size: 16 residues. Germline assignment: CDR1 DFQATT and CDR2 SNEGSKA (reference sequence). The CDR3 loop is CSARDQGPSSYNEQFF. The CDR3 DNA follows: TGCAGTGCTAGAGATCAGGGACCCAGCTCCTACAATGAGCAGTTCTTC.

The table lists this clonotype with a few counts. This sequence joins TRBV5-1 and TRBJ2-5, with 11 nucleotides matching TRBD2. The CDR3 runs to 15 residues. The trim removed 6 bases at V and 2 bases at J, leaving 6 bases unmatched. Germline-derived CDR1 and CDR2 are SGHRS and YFSETQ. The CDR3 region is CASNLSGGGQETQYF. The DNA of the CDR3 is TGCGCCAGCAACCTTAGCGGGGGGGGTCAAGAGACCCAGTACTTC. Full variable domain (rest looked up from reference TRBV5-1 and TRBJ2-5): KAGVTQTPRYLIKTRGQQVTLSCSPISGHRSVSWYQQTPGQGLQFLFEYFSETQRNKGNFPGRFSGRQFSNSRSEMNVSTLELGDSALYLCASNLSGGGQETQYFGPGTRLLVL.

This clonotype appeared many times. V is TRBV5-1 and J is TRBJ2-5; no firm D call. Germline V gene data show CDR1 as SGHRS and CDR2 as YFSETQ. The CDR3 totals 14 residues. V lost 1 base and J 2 bases, leaving 9 bases between the germline ends. CDR3 loop: CASSLFRLQETQYF. The DNA of the CDR3 is TGCGCCAGCAGCTTGTTCCGGCTACAAGAGACCCAGTACTTC.

This clonotype occurred a few times. The J gene is TRBJ1-2, the V gene TRBV18, with D perhaps matching TRBD1 (6 bases). V was cut by 6 bases and J by 5 bases, with 19 bases left in between. This CDR3 is 15 amino acids long. Per the germline V gene, CDR1 is KGHSH and CDR2 is LQKENI. In nucleotides, the CDR3 is TGTGCCAGCTCTTCTCTTCCAGGGGAGGGATATGGCTACACCTTC. Encoded protein: CASSSLPGEGYGYTF.